Presented here are 12 T cell receptor beta chains from one specimen sequenced in a study of CD8 T cells in ankylosing spondylitis. TCRdb re-called the 5' RACE reads with MiXCR, one entry per CDR3 protein. The data show hundreds of thousands of distinct CDR3 sequences, 15% to 20% seen once. Their recognized antigens are unknown. General study points: There was a TCR beta motif, made of fewer than 10 highly homologous variants, that appeared characteristic of ankylosing spondylitis blood.

The sample consisted of blood, either unsorted or a sorted T cell fraction (not recorded which). These receptors were collected from a male donor with ankylosing spondylitis.

The chain employs TRBV11-2 and TRBJ2-1, with D maybe TRBD2 (5 bases). V was trimmed by 6 bases and J by 7 bases, leaving 10 bases between them. The CDR3 is 12 amino acids. CDR1 is SGHAT, CDR2 FQNNGV, per germline. CDR3 sequence: CASRLGSNEQFF. For the CDR3, the DNA is TGTGCCAGCAGACTAGGGTCGAATGAGCAGTTCTTC.

To note about this clonotype: The junction departs from the called germline gene at one end, perhaps through a read error. V and J are TRBV6-1 and TRBJ1-1, with a weak D call TRBD1 (5 bases). The CDR3 covers 16 residues. The germline V gene has CDR1 MNHNS and CDR2 SASEGT. The CDR3 loop is CASSQLRELVDTEAFF. The CDR3 DNA sequence: TGTGCCAGCAGTCAGCTCAGGGAATTGGTTGACACTGAAGCCTTCTTT.

This clonotype showed up just a few times. J is TRBJ2-7 and V is TRBV12-3 or TRBV12-4; D is unresolved. The CDR3 has 12 amino acids. V shed 5 bases and J shed 3 bases, with 8 bases lying between them. This CDR3 is CASSPDFYEQYF. The CDR3 DNA follows: TGTGCCAGCAGTCCCGACTTCTACGAGCAGTACTTC.

This clonotype was counted between two and nine times. The J gene is TRBJ1-6, the V gene TRBV9; D remains unclear. The germline V gene encodes CDR1 SGDLS and CDR2 YYNGEE. CDR3 size: 15 residues. Deletions cut 4 bases from V and 7 bases from J, with 15 bases between. The CDR3 reads CASSTASRKNSPLHF. The CDR3 coding sequence is TGTGCCAGCAGCACGGCGAGCCGGAAGAATTCACCCCTCCACTTT.

The DNA of the CDR3 is TGTGCCAGCAGCCGCGGGAGCGCCCCCTACGAGCAGTACTTC. It translates to CASSRGSAPYEQYF. The chain combines TRBV28 with TRBJ2-7; 7 bases align to TRBD2. The CDR3 has 14 amino acids. After removal of 6 bases from V and 2 bases from J, the junction contained 7 bases not matched to a gene. Germline assignment: CDR1 MDHEN and CDR2 SYDVKM.

This clonotype occurred a few times. This chain joins TRBV29-1 and TRBJ2-2, with D tentatively TRBD2 (7 bases). The CDR3 contains 14 residues. Germline lookup yields CDR1 SQVTM and CDR2 ANQGSEA. Deletions cut 5 bases from V and 6 bases from J, with 16 bases between. The CDR3 reads CSVRGAGAAGELFF. The CDR3 nucleotides are TGCAGCGTTCGGGGGGCAGGGGCGGCCGGGGAGCTGTTTTTT.

The chain employs TRBV20-1 and TRBJ1-2; tentative D call: TRBD1 (5 bases). The germline gives CDR1 DFQATT, CDR2 SNEGSKA (reference sequence). V lost 0 bases, J lost 5 bases, and 13 bases lay in between. The CDR3 spans 14 residues. This chain's CDR3 is CSARDPGHRYGYTF. Here the CDR3 DNA reads TGCAGTGCTAGAGATCCCGGACACCGGTATGGCTACACCTTC.

In its sample, this clonotype was seen a few times. The chain has TRBV9 and TRBJ1-1; a weak D match, TRBD1 (5 bases). The CDR3 runs to 17 residues. Germline-derived CDR1 and CDR2 are SGDLS and YYNGEE. Trimming shortened V by 0 bases and J by 3 bases, and 18 bases separated the two germline ends. CDR3 in amino acids: CASSVVGRREFDTEAFF. CDR3 bases: TGTGCCAGCAGCGTAGTGGGGCGCCGTGAGTTCGACACTGAAGCTTTCTTT.

The chain recombines TRBV7-8 with TRBJ2-1; TRBD2 matches at 10 bases. CDR1 and CDR2 from the germline V gene are SGHVS and FQNEAQ. This CDR3 has 17 amino acids. The V segment lost 4 bases and the J segment 0 bases; nucleotides outside the gene matches: 6. In DNA, the CDR3 is TGTGCCAGCAGCTACACAGCGGGGGGGAGCTCCTACAATGAGCAGTTCTTC. Its protein product is CASSYTAGGSSYNEQFF.

The chain couples TRBV5-1 to TRBJ2-2; perhaps TRBD2 as D (6 bases). The germline V gene encodes CDR1 SGHRS and CDR2 YFSETQ. The length of the CDR3 is 15 residues. The ends were cut back, 1 base at V and 4 bases at J, with 11 bases in the middle. The CDR3 loop reads CASSLWRDFTGELFF. The CDR3 nucleotides read TGCGCCAGCAGCTTGTGGCGGGACTTCACCGGGGAGCTGTTTTTT.

The sample holds a few counts of this clonotype. The chain carries TRBV7-9 and TRBJ1-1, with 10 bases aligning to TRBD1. The CDR3 consists of 17 residues. The germline V gene encodes CDR1 SEHNR and CDR2 FQNEAQ (reference sequence). The ends lost 5 bases at V and 1 base at J; junction bases unmatched: 10. For the CDR3, the DNA is TGTGCCAGCAGCCCCCTGGCGGGACAGGGGAAGAACACTGAAGCTTTCTTT. This gives the protein CASSPLAGQGKNTEAFF.

The table lists this clonotype with a few counts. The chain recombines TRBV27 with TRBJ1-4; unclear D gene. Trimming took off 6 bases at V and 4 bases at J, with 15 bases between the two ends. Looked up from germline, CDR1 is MNHEY and CDR2 is SMNVEV (reference sequence). This CDR3 spans 15 amino acids. The CDR3 nucleotides are TGTGCCAGCAGATCAGAGGACGGCTATAATGAAAAACTGTTTTTT. Translated: CASRSEDGYNEKLFF.